The T cell receptor (beta chain) described here comes from a study of vaccination effects on CD4 cells after COVID-19. The wider study: The ViraFEST assay expanded antigen-specific CD4+ T cells with viral peptide pools before sequencing.

Whole-study results and caveats: Vaccine-induced clones in healthy vaccinees cross-reacted with common cold coronaviruses in only 1 of 255 cases. The study got few convalescent patients and did not collect any early post-infection timepoints.

The V gene lost 2 bases and the J gene lost 4 bases, with 12 bases spanning the gap. The CDR3 is 14 amino acids. Germline V gene data show CDR1 as SGHRS and CDR2 as YFSETQ. When 10 to 11 days of culture had elapsed, CD4+ T cells were isolated. The authors replaced half the medium with IL-2 medium on days 3 and 7. Profiling relied on immunoSEQ multiplex PCR, and the TCRdb table lists in-frame clones only, not all of them. The data contain tens of thousands of clones, approximately 70% of them seen just once; the ten biggest clones take up roughly 5%. Remarks on this clone: Antigen: not known. Other DNA variants within this sample encode the same CDR3.

Source: CD4+ T cells from PBMCs cultured without peptide, taken before COVID-19 vaccination. This TCR derives from a human donor who received a COVID-19 vaccine. The V call is TRBV5-1, the J call TRBJ1-1; D is possibly TRBD1 (6 bases). DNA of the CDR3: TGCGCCAGCAGCTTCGGGGGCGAGGGCACTGAAGCTTTCTTT. The encoded protein is CASSFGGEGTEAFF. Variable domain in full (rest from reference TRBV5-1 and TRBJ1-1): KAGVTQTPRYLIKTRGQQVTLSCSPISGHRSVSWYQQTPGQGLQFLFEYFSETQRNKGNFPGRFSGRQFSNSRSEMNVSTLELGDSALYLCASSFGGEGTEAFFGQGTRLTVV.